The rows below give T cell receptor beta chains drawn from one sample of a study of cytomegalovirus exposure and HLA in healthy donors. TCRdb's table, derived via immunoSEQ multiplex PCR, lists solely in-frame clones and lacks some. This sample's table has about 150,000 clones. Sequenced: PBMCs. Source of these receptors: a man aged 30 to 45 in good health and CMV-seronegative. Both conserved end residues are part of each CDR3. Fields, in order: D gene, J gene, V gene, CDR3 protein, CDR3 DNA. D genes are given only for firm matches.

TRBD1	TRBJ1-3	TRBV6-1	CASSDRTGAGGGNTIYF	TGTGCCAGCAGTGATAGGACAGGGGCAGGGGGTGGAAACACCATATATTTT
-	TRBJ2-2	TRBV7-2	CASCQGPGTGELFF	TGTGCCAGCTGCCAGGGGCCGGGGACCGGGGAGCTGTTTTTT
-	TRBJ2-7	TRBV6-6	CASTTPDRAYEQYF	TGTGCCAGCACCACCCCCGACAGAGCCTACGAGCAGTACTTC
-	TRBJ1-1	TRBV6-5	CASSAEFYAEAFF	TGTGCCAGCAGTGCCGAGTTCTACGCTGAAGCTTTCTTT
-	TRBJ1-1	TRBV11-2	CASSQQTGGTEAFF	TGTGCCAGCAGCCAACAGACCGGGGGGACTGAAGCTTTCTTT
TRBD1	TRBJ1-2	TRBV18	CASSPGTENYGYTF	TGTGCCAGCTCACCCGGGACAGAGAACTATGGCTACACCTTC
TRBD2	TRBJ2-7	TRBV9	CASSKGLAGSISSYEQYF	TGTGCCAGCAGCAAGGGACTAGCGGGTTCTATAAGCTCCTACGAGCAGTACTTC
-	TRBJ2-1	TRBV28	CASSFNARGLRAEQFF	TGTGCCAGCAGTTTTAACGCCAGGGGCCTTAGGGCTGAGCAGTTCTTC
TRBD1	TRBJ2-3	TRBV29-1	CSVARGTDTQYF	TGCAGCGTTGCCAGGGGGACAGATACGCAGTATTTT
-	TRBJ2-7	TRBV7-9	CASSKDSTSSYEQYF	TGTGCCAGCAGCAAGGACAGTACGAGCTCCTACGAGCAGTACTTC
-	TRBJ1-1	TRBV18	CASSPGQIEDTEAFF	TGTGCCAGCTCACCCGGTCAGATTGAGGACACTGAAGCTTTCTTT
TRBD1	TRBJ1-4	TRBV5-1	CASSRGQGANLGEKLFF	TGCGCCAGCAGCAGGGGACAGGGGGCGAATTTAGGTGAAAAACTGTTTTTT
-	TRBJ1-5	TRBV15	CATSRALDGGRSGYQPQHF	TGTGCCACCAGCAGAGCCCTCGACGGGGGGAGAAGTGGCTATCAGCCCCAGCATTTT
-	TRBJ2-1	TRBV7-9	CASSLDRVEFF	TGTGCCAGCAGCTTAGACAGGGTGGAGTTCTTC
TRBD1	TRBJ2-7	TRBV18	CASSPSTGTYEQYF	TGTGCCAGCTCACCCTCGACAGGGACCTACGAGCAGTACTTC
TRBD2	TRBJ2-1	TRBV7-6	CASSPSPREESIGDNEQFF	TGTGCCAGCAGCCCCTCCCCCCGGGAGGAGTCGATCGGGGACAATGAGCAGTTCTTC
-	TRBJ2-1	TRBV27	CASSPFLQGGGPYNEQFF	TGTGCCAGCAGTCCATTCTTACAGGGGGGGGGACCCTACAATGAGCAGTTCTTC
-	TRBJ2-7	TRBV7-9	CASSSRAPSYEQYF	TGTGCCAGCAGTTCGAGGGCCCCCTCCTACGAGCAGTACTTC